A single sample gave rise to the 21 T cell receptor beta chains below, sequenced in a study of OX40 agonist ivuxolimab in advanced cancers. This table comes from immunoSEQ multiplex PCR, and its TCRdb copy is limited to in-frame clones, with some not included. This sample has about 56,000 clones, with around 80% found just once. The starting material was CD4+ or CD8+ T cells sorted from blood, obtained in a trial of the OX40 agonist ivuxolimab. The receptors were sampled from an adult with an advanced solid tumor such as melanoma, head and neck, liver or kidney cancer.

Regarding this clone: This sample also contains other DNA sequences that code for the same CDR3. CDR3 loop: CASSQVLSSPLHF. In nucleotides, the CDR3 is TGTGCCAGCAGCCAAGTTCTTTCCTCCCCCCTCCACTTT. The chain employs TRBV14 and TRBJ1-6; D gene uncertain. The ends were cut back, 1 base at V and 13 bases at J, with 11 bases in the middle. The CDR3 consists of 13 residues. In germline, CDR1 is SGHDN, CDR2 FVKESK.

The rearrangement uses TRBV9 and TRBJ2-7; weak D call: TRBD2 (5 bases). Germline-derived CDR1 and CDR2 are SGDLS and YYNGEE. V was trimmed by 3 bases and J by 3 bases, leaving 16 bases between them. CDR3 length: 15 residues. For the CDR3, the DNA is TGTGCCAGCAGCGCAAACTCCGGGATCGACTACGAGCAGTACTTC. Translated: CASSANSGIDYEQYF.

CDR3 nucleotides: TGTGCCAGAAGCGTGCCCCTAGCGGGAGGCTCCTACAATGAGCAGTTCTTC. It codes for CARSVPLAGGSYNEQFF. The V call is TRBV5-3, the J call TRBJ2-1; TRBD2 aligns across 11 bases. TRBV5-3 is treated as an ORF (open reading frame) with a function not yet certain. Unmatched junction bases numbered 6, after V lost 4 bases and J lost 0 bases. The CDR3 runs to 17 residues.

The genes are TRBV19 and TRBJ2-4; D may correspond to TRBD1 or TRBD2 (7 bases each). Trimming stripped 5 bases from V and 4 bases from J, with 15 bases between. CDR1 LNHDA and CDR2 SQIVND come from the germline V gene (reference sequence). The CDR3 loop spans 15 amino acids. In nucleotides, the CDR3 is TGTGCCAGTAGTCCCGGCAGGGGGGGGAAAAACATTCAGTACTTC. Translation gives CASSPGRGGKNIQYF.

In this sample, this clone turned up once. The chain is built from TRBV2 and TRBJ1-5; D is uncertain. CDR3 length equals 14 residues. Trimming took off 4 bases at V and 3 bases at J, with 10 bases between the two ends. Germline CDR1 reads SNHLY; CDR2 reads FYNNEI. The CDR3 region has the DNA TGTGCCAGCAGTGGCGTCAGTCCCAATCAGCCCCAGCATTTT. Amino acids: CASSGVSPNQPQHF.

The V call is TRBV15, the J call TRBJ2-1; 7 nucleotides match TRBD1. Germline trimming cut 4 bases from V and 4 bases from J; bases unmatched to any gene: 7. The germline V gene has CDR1 LNHNV and CDR2 YYDKDF (reference sequence). The CDR3 length is 15 residues. The CDR3 is CATSKNRGEYNEQFF. CDR3 DNA: TGTGCCACCAGCAAGAACAGGGGAGAGTACAATGAGCAGTTCTTC.

The chain is built from TRBV5-1 and TRBJ2-1; 7 bases are shared with TRBD1. The CDR3 covers 16 residues. In germline, CDR1 is SGHRS, CDR2 YFSETQ. V trimming: 2 bases; J trimming: 0 bases; junction bases outside the gene matches: 5. This chain's CDR3 is CASSFRQGLSYNEQFF. The CDR3 bases are TGCGCCAGCAGCTTCCGACAGGGCCTCTCCTACAATGAGCAGTTCTTC. Combining the CDR3 with reference TRBV5-1 and TRBJ2-1 gives the whole variable domain KAGVTQTPRYLIKTRGQQVTLSCSPISGHRSVSWYQQTPGQGLQFLFEYFSETQRNKGNFPGRFSGRQFSNSRSEMNVSTLELGDSALYLCASSFRQGLSYNEQFFGPGTRLTVL.

The chain carries TRBV5-6 and TRBJ2-2; D uncertain. The CDR3 is made up of 12 amino acids. V was cut by 4 bases and J by 3 bases, with 4 bases left in between. Germline-derived CDR1 and CDR2 are SGHDT and YYEEEE. The CDR3 loop is CASSRDTGELFF. CDR3 in DNA: TGTGCCAGCAGCCGGGACACCGGGGAGCTGTTTTTT.

By share of the sample, this clone is medium-sized. V usage is TRBV7-2 and J usage is TRBJ2-7, with TRBD1 as a possible D gene (6 bases). V was shortened by 3 bases and J by 3 bases, with 12 bases between the two germline ends. CDR3 length: 14 amino acids. In germline, CDR1 is SGHTA, CDR2 FQGNSA. This CDR3 is CASSLDSFYYEQYF. The CDR3 coding sequence is TGTGCCAGCAGCTTGGACAGCTTTTACTACGAGCAGTACTTC.

CDR3 region: CASSPALGASTEAFF. The CDR3 DNA reads TGTGCCAGCTCACCGGCTTTGGGGGCGAGCACTGAAGCTTTCTTT. The chain carries TRBV18 and TRBJ1-1; D is possibly TRBD1 (6 bases). The germline V gene has CDR1 KGHSH and CDR2 LQKENI. V lost 3 bases, J lost 4 bases, and 15 bases lay in between. This CDR3 has 15 residues.

This clone was counted a few times. The CDR3 DNA is TGTGCCAGCAGCTTAGGTCTGAGGGCTCGACCCGGAAACACCATATATTTT. It codes for CASSLGLRARPGNTIYF. This rearrangement joins TRBV7-9 to TRBJ1-3; the D is unclear. Trimming shortened V by 1 base and J by 4 bases, and 17 bases separated the two germline ends. The germline V gene encodes CDR1 SEHNR and CDR2 FQNEAQ (reference sequence). The CDR3 spans 17 residues.

The chain is built from TRBV28 and TRBJ2-7; 7 nucleotides align to TRBD1. J lost 0 bases, V lost 6 bases, and 8 bases had no gene match. Per germline, CDR1 MDHEN and CDR2 SYDVKM. The CDR3 runs to 15 residues. The CDR3 nucleotides are TGTGCCAGCAGCTATGGTGGGACAGTCTCCTACGAGCAGTACTTC. Its translation: CASSYGGTVSYEQYF.

This clone has just a few counts. V gene TRBV5-1 combines with J gene TRBJ1-1; tentatively, D is TRBD1 (5 bases). Germline V gene sequence: CDR1 SGHRS, CDR2 YFSETQ. There are 11 residues in the CDR3. The ends were cut back, 5 bases at V and 3 bases at J, with 5 bases in the middle. Here the CDR3 DNA reads TGCGCCAGCAGGGGGGACACTGAAGCTTTCTTT. It yields the protein CASRGDTEAFF.

The CDR3 spells CASSAKDSLRSPLHF. The CDR3, as DNA: TGTGCCAGCAGTGCAAAGGACAGTCTGAGGTCACCCCTCCACTTT. The V gene is TRBV6-1, the J gene TRBJ1-6, with TRBD1 as a possible D gene (6 bases). Germline CDR1 and CDR2: MNHNS and SASEGT. V lost 4 bases to trimming and J lost 10 bases, with 17 bases between them. The CDR3 covers 15 residues.

This sequence joins TRBV28 and TRBJ2-3; TRBD2 aligns across 9 bases. J was trimmed by 7 bases and V by 3 bases; bases with no gene match: 2. Per the germline V gene, CDR1 is MDHEN and CDR2 is SYDVKM. The CDR3 covers 13 residues. The CDR3 is CASSFLAGNTQYF. For the CDR3, the DNA is TGTGCCAGCAGTTTCCTAGCGGGAAATACGCAGTATTTT. Full variable domain (missing parts from reference TRBV28 and TRBJ2-3): DVKVTQSSRYLVKRTGEKVFLECVQDMDHENMFWYRQDPGLGLRLIYFSYDVKMKEKGDIPEGYSVSREKKERFSLILESASTNQTSMYLCASSFLAGNTQYFGPGTRLTVL.

The gene calls are TRBV19 and TRBJ2-2; D remains ambiguous. Germline lookup yields CDR1 LNHDA and CDR2 SQIVND (reference sequence). The CDR3 is 14 residues long. The V end was cut by 1 base, the J end by 4 bases, with 7 bases between. Here the CDR3 DNA reads TGTGCCAGTAGTATAGTAGGTTTCACCGGGGAGCTGTTTTTT. It is translated as CASSIVGFTGELFF.

The rearrangement uses TRBV19 and TRBJ2-7; possibly TRBD2 for D (6 bases). V gave up 5 bases and J gave up 9 bases, with 17 bases separating them. Germline values: CDR1 LNHDA, CDR2 SQIVND (reference sequence). This CDR3 spans 13 amino acids. CDR3 region: CASSGVRAEGQYF. CDR3 nucleotide sequence: TGTGCCAGTAGTGGGGTTCGAGCGGAGGGGCAGTACTTC.

The chain carries TRBV15 and TRBJ1-2, with D perhaps matching TRBD1 (5 bases). The CDR3 is 13 amino acids. Looked up from germline, CDR1 is LNHNV and CDR2 is YYDKDF (reference sequence). The V gene lost 5 bases and the J gene lost 4 bases, with 11 bases spanning the gap. The CDR3 loop is CATSLGQPYGYTF. The CDR3 region has the DNA TGTGCCACCAGCCTGGGGCAGCCCTATGGCTACACCTTC.

The V and J genes are TRBV19 and TRBJ2-7; D may correspond to TRBD1 or TRBD2 (6 bases each). The germline V and J ends were trimmed by 6 bases and 6 bases, with 18 bases remaining between them. Per germline, CDR1 LNHDA and CDR2 SQIVND (reference sequence). CDR3 length equals 14 residues. The CDR3 loop reads CASSPGAVRGEQYF. The CDR3 region has the DNA TGTGCCAGTAGCCCGGGGGCCGTGAGGGGCGAGCAGTACTTC. Full variable domain (missing parts from reference TRBV19 and TRBJ2-7): DGGITQSPKYLFRKEGQNVTLSCEQNLNHDAMYWYRQDPGQGLRLIYYSQIVNDFQKGDIAEGYSVSREKKESFPLTVTSAQKNPTAFYLCASSPGAVRGEQYFGPGTRLTVT.

The J gene is TRBJ1-5, the V gene TRBV27; no definite D call. Deletions cut 5 bases from V and 5 bases from J, with 16 bases between. The CDR3 spans 15 residues. CDR1 and CDR2 (germline): MNHEY, SMNVEV (reference sequence). The CDR3 sequence: CASSPRWSGYQPQHF. In DNA, the CDR3 is TGTGCCAGCAGTCCTCGGTGGAGCGGCTATCAGCCCCAGCATTTT.

The CDR3 nucleotides read TGTGCCAGCAGCCCGGGACAGGTCAATGAGCAGTTCTTC. Its protein is CASSPGQVNEQFF. The rearrangement joins TRBV7-9 to TRBJ2-1; 8 bases match TRBD1. The CDR3 is made up of 13 amino acids. The V gene end was trimmed by 5 bases and the J gene end by 6 bases; junction bases not matched to a gene: 3. Germline V CDR1 and CDR2: SEHNR, FQNEAQ (reference sequence).